This T cell receptor beta chain derives from a study of shared clonotypes between healthy human individuals. Some clones are missing from TCRdb's copy, which holds only in-frame ones; the method was immunoSEQ multiplex PCR. The sample lists 400,000 to 600,000 clones; approximately 95% were seen once. The V gene end was trimmed by 4 bases and the J gene end by 0 bases; junction bases not matched to a gene: 8. This CDR3 contains 16 residues. Germline V gene sequence: CDR1 MNHEY, CDR2 SMNVEV (reference sequence). Specimen: naive CD4+ T cells sorted from blood. Subset in this sample: CD45RA+ positively selected. The V gene is TRBV27, the J gene TRBJ1-1; TRBD1 matches 7 bases. This TCR derives from a woman aged 25 to 45 in good health. The CDR3 sequence is CASSSNWDSMNTEAFF. The CDR3 DNA is TGTGCCAGCAGTTCGAACTGGGACAGCATGAACACTGAAGCTTTCTTT.